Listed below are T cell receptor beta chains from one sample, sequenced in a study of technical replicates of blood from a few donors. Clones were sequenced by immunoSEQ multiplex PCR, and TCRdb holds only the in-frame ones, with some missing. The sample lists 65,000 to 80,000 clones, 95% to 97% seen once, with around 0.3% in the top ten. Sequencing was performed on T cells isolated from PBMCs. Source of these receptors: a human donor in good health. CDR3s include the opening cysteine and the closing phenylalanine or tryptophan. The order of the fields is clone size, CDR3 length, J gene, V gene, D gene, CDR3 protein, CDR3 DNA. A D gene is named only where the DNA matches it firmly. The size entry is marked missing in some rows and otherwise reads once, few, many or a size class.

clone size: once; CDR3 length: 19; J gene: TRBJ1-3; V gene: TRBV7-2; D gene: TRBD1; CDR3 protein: CASSRNILQGVISGNTIYF; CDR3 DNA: TGTGCCAGCAGCCGAAATATCCTGCAGGGGGTAATTTCCGGAAACACCATATATTTT
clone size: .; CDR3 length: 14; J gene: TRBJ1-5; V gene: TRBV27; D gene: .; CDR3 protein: CASSLMGQLQPQHF; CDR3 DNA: TGTGCCAGCAGTTTAATGGGCCAGCTTCAGCCCCAGCATTTT
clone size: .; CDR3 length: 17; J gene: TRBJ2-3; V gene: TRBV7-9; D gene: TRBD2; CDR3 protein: CASSSTTSGRVADTQYF; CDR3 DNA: TGTGCCAGCAGCTCAACGACTAGCGGGAGGGTGGCAGATACGCAGTATTTT
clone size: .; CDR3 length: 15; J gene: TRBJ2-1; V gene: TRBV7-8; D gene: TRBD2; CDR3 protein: CASAGLAGDLYGQFF; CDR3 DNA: TGTGCCAGCGCAGGACTAGCGGGAGATCTCTATGGGCAGTTCTTC
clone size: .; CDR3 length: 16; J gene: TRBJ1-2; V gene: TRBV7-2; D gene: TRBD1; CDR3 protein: CASSLTTTLPGGGYTF; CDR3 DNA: TGTGCCAGCAGCCTCACAACCACCTTACCAGGGGGTGGCTACACCTTC
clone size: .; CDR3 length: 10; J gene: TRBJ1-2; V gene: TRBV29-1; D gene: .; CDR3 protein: CSVEGDGYTF; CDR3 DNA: TGCAGCGTTGAAGGAGATGGCTACACCTTC
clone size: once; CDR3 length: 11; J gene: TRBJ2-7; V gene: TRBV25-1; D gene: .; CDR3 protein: CASSEFSEQYF; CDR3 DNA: TGTGCCAGCAGTGAATTCAGCGAGCAGTACTTC
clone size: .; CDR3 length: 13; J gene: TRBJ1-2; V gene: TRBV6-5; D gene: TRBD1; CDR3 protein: CASRGGQGGGYTF; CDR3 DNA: TGTGCCAGCAGGGGGGGACAGGGAGGTGGCTACACCTTC
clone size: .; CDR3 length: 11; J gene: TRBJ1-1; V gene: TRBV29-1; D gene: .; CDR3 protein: CSVRGGTEAFF; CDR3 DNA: TGCAGCGTTCGGGGGGGCACTGAAGCTTTCTTT
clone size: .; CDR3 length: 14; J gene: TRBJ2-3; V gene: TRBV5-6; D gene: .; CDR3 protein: CASSLVTSTDTQYF; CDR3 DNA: TGTGCCAGCAGCTTGGTTACTAGCACAGATACGCAGTATTTT
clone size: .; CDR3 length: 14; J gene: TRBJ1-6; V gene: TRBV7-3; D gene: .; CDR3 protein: CASSLNGEGSPLHF; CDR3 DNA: TGTGCCAGCAGCTTAAACGGTGAGGGTTCACCCCTCCACTTT
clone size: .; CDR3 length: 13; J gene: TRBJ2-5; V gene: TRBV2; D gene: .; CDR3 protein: CASMKPGEETQYF; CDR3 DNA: TGTGCCAGCATGAAACCGGGAGAAGAGACCCAGTACTTC
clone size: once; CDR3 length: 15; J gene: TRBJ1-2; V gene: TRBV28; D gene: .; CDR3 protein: CASSFWALRSYGYTF; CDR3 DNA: TGTGCCAGCAGTTTTTGGGCCTTGAGAAGCTATGGCTACACCTTC
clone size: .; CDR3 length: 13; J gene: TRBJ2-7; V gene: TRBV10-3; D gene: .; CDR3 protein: CAVKTDSSYEQYF; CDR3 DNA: TGTGCCGTCAAGACAGATTCCTCCTACGAGCAGTACTTC
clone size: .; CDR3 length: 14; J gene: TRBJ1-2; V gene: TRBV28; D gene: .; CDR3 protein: CASSFQGTFYGYTF; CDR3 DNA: TGTGCCAGCAGTTTTCAGGGTACCTTTTATGGCTACACCTTC
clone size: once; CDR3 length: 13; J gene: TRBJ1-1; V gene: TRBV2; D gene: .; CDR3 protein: CASSPRENTEAFF; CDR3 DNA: TGTGCCAGCAGTCCACGGGAGAACACTGAAGCTTTCTTT
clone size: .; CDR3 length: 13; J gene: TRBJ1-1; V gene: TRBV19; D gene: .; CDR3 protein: CASRGRENTEAFF; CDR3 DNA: TGTGCCAGTAGAGGGCGGGAGAACACTGAAGCTTTCTTT